The 23 T cell receptor beta chains reported below all come from one sample, sequenced in a study of Graves' ophthalmopathy and Graves' hyperthyroidism listed by TCRdb under 2018. Sequencing relied on an Illumina HiSeq 2000. TCR beta CDR3 regions were amplified from RNA transcripts for repertoire sequencing. HTBI primers and the Qiagen OneStep RT-PCR kit were used in a first-round RT-PCR, which was followed by a second-round multiplex PCR, size selection and purification. TCRdb trimmed public reads at Q25 via fastp, called clones via MiXCR and kept in-frame beta chains. Rows merge per CDR3 protein into single entries with the most common DNA and genes. Within this sample are some 1.1 million distinct CDR3 sequences, with around a third of them counted one time only. Over 8.5% of the sample is held by the ten biggest clonotypes. The sample comprised peripheral blood or thyroid tissue (not recorded which). The receptors derive from an adult man with Graves' hyperthyroidism.

This clonotype was counted many times. The V and J genes are TRBV14 and TRBJ2-7; the match to TRBD2 covers 13 bases. This CDR3 is built from 17 residues. The V and J ends lost 5 bases and 2 bases, in that order; junction bases with no gene match: 9. Germline CDR1 is SGHDN and CDR2 is FVKESK. The CDR3 DNA sequence: TGTGCCAGCAGCACCGGGACTAGCGGGACCTCGGCCTACGAGCAGTACTTC. It specifies CASSTGTSGTSAYEQYF. Using reference TRBV14 and TRBJ2-7 for the parts outside the CDR3, the full variable domain is EAGVTQFPSHSVIEKGQTVTLRCDPISGHDNLYWYRRVMGKEIKFLLHFVKESKQDESGMPNNRFLAERTGGTYSTLKVQPAELEDSGVYFCASSTGTSGTSAYEQYFGPGTRLTVT.

The V gene is TRBV12-3 or TRBV12-4, the J gene TRBJ1-2; TRBD1 is a possible D gene (6 bases). CDR3 length equals 14 residues. Trimming took 5 bases from V and 7 from J, leaving 17 bases between them. In nucleotides, the CDR3 is TGTGCCAGCAGTGAAGCGCGTGGGGGCCCTGGCTACACCTTC. Protein: CASSEARGGPGYTF.

This clonotype was seen repeatedly, ten times or more. The CDR3 DNA follows: TGTGCCAGTAGTAGCTCGTTCGGGACAGCGCGCGAGCAGTACTTC. The encoded protein is CASSSSFGTAREQYF. The chain couples TRBV19 to TRBJ2-7, with TRBD1 matching over 7 bases. Germline CDR1 LNHDA, CDR2 SQIVND (reference sequence). The CDR3 extends over 15 amino acids. Trimming at V came to 4 bases and at J to 6 bases, leaving 12 bases not matched to a gene.

The chain has TRBV5-1 and TRBJ2-2; 9 bases are shared with TRBD2. Germline V gene lookup returns CDR1 SGHRS and CDR2 YFSETQ. V gave up 4 bases and J gave up 0 bases; unmatched junction bases: 16. This CDR3 is 20 amino acids long. CDR3 nucleotides: TGCGCCAGCAGCACGGGACTTGTAGCGGGGGCCTTCGCGAACACCGGGGAGCTGTTTTTT. This codes for CASSTGLVAGAFANTGELFF.

This clonotype was detected only a few times. V gene TRBV9 combines with J gene TRBJ2-2; D remains ambiguous. Trimming took 1 base from V and 2 from J, leaving 15 bases between them. This CDR3 comprises 17 residues. From germline, CDR1 is SGDLS and CDR2 YYNGEE. In DNA, the CDR3 is TGTGCCAGCAGCGTAACCGTAGGATTACTAAACACCGGGGAGCTGTTTTTT. This encodes CASSVTVGLLNTGELFF.

CDR3 sequence (DNA): TGTGCCAGCAGCGGTCGACAGGGCGTGACTAATGAAAAACTGTTTTTT. It encodes CASSGRQGVTNEKLFF. The chain uses TRBV5-5 and TRBJ1-4; TRBD1 agrees at 7 bases. CDR1 is SGHKS, CDR2 YYEKEE, per germline (reference sequence). V lost 4 bases to trimming and J lost 2 bases; unmatched junction nucleotides: 8. This CDR3 region has 16 residues.

Ten or more counts support this clonotype. CDR3 residues: CASSRDGGTIYF. The CDR3, as DNA: TGTGCCAGCAGTCGGGACGGGGGCACCATATATTTT. The rearrangement links TRBV6-6 to TRBJ1-3; perhaps TRBD1 as D (5 bases). The CDR3 is 12 amino acids. The germline V gene encodes CDR1 MNHNY and CDR2 SVGAGI (reference sequence). The germline V and J ends were trimmed by 5 bases and 9 bases, with 11 bases remaining between them.

The chain employs TRBV28 and TRBJ2-7, with 8 bases lining up with TRBD1. The CDR3 covers 15 residues. Trimming cost V 6 bases and J 3 bases; bases outside gene matches: 10. CDR1 is MDHEN, CDR2 SYDVKM, per germline. The CDR3 sequence: CASSPQQGVVYEQYF. The CDR3, as DNA: TGTGCCAGCAGCCCCCAACAGGGGGTTGTCTACGAGCAGTACTTC.

This clonotype was observed a handful of times. The CDR3 loop is CSARGEREFYEQYF. As DNA, the CDR3 is TGCAGTGCTAGAGGTGAGAGGGAATTCTACGAGCAGTACTTC. The chain uses TRBV20-1 and TRBJ2-7, with D perhaps matching TRBD2 (5 bases). This CDR3 is 14 amino acids long. Germline-derived CDR1 and CDR2 are DFQATT and SNEGSKA (reference sequence). V was pared by 1 base and J by 3 bases, with 13 bases between.

In this sample, this clonotype turned up many times. The rearrangement joins TRBV7-2 to TRBJ2-5; D may be TRBD2 (7 bases). The V gene lost 7 bases and the J gene lost 5 bases, with 20 bases spanning the gap. CDR3 length equals 15 residues. Germline loops: CDR1 SGHTA, CDR2 FQGNSA. CDR3 residues: CASTEVGGAAETQYF. DNA for the CDR3: TGTGCCAGCACCGAGGTGGGGGGGGCCGCCGAGACCCAGTACTTC.

This clonotype was recorded at least ten times. V and J are TRBV5-6 and TRBJ1-1; D ambiguous. The V end was cut by 7 bases, the J end by 1 base, with 14 bases between. Germline V gives CDR1 SGHDT, CDR2 YYEEEE. This CDR3 has 14 residues. CDR3 bases: TGTGCCAGCTCCTTGGTGTCCAGGAACACTGAAGCTTTCTTT. Its protein product is CASSLVSRNTEAFF.

This clonotype appeared many times. This chain joins TRBV7-3 and TRBJ1-1; 9 bases map to TRBD1. Germline-derived CDR1 and CDR2 are SGHTA and FQGTGA. The junction had 4 bases not matched to a gene; V was cut back by 5 bases and J by 9 bases. The CDR3 loop spans 12 amino acids. The CDR3 DNA reads as TGTGCCAGCAGCGACGGGACAGGGCAAGCTTTCTTT. This gives the protein CASSDGTGQAFF.

This clonotype was seen many times. The gene calls are TRBV29-1 and TRBJ2-7; possibly TRBD1 for D (6 bases). CDR1 SQVTM and CDR2 ANQGSEA come from the germline V gene. CDR3 size: 12 residues. Trimming took 7 bases from V and 2 from J, leaving 12 bases between them. In DNA form, the CDR3 reads TGCAGCGCACGGACAGTTACCTACGAGCAGTACTTC. Translating gives CSARTVTYEQYF.

V is TRBV20-1 and J is TRBJ2-3; a weak D match, TRBD2 (6 bases). The ends were cut back, 1 base at V and 3 bases at J, with 8 bases in the middle. CDR1 and CDR2 from the germline V gene are DFQATT and SNEGSKA (reference sequence). The CDR3 length is 13 residues. CDR3 loop: CSARVGGTDTQYF. CDR3 DNA sequence: TGCAGTGCTAGAGTCGGGGGAACAGATACGCAGTATTTT.

The sample holds many counts of this clonotype. The chain is built from TRBV7-2 and TRBJ1-2, with TRBD1 identical over 8 bases. This CDR3 comprises 15 residues. From germline, CDR1 is SGHTA and CDR2 FQGNSA. The ends lost 6 bases at V and 3 bases at J; junction bases unmatched: 9. The DNA for the CDR3 is TGTGCCAGCAGTCCTGCCAACAGGGGGGACTATGGCTACACCTTC. Protein product: CASSPANRGDYGYTF.

V and J are TRBV10-3 and TRBJ2-7, with D possibly called TRBD1 or TRBD2 (5 bases each). Germline V CDR1 and CDR2: ENHRY, SYGVKD. V was clipped by 5 bases and J by 3 bases, with 17 bases between them. The CDR3 loop spans 15 amino acids. The CDR3 DNA is TGTGCCATCAGTATTGCCCGGGGCATAAACTACGAGCAGTACTTC. Translation: CAISIARGINYEQYF.

Concerning this clonotype: One end of the junction does not line up with germline, which may come from a read error. This chain links TRBV5-1 with TRBJ2-5; 9 bases are shared with TRBD1. CDR3 size: 12 residues. Germline-derived CDR1 and CDR2 are SGHRS and YFSETQ. The CDR3 DNA reads as TGCGCCAGAGAGACAGGGGGAGAGCCCCAGTACTTC. It codes for CARETGGEPQYF. Variable domain in full (rest from reference TRBV5-1 and TRBJ2-5): KAGVTQTPRYLIKTRGQQVTLSCSPISGHRSVSWYQQTPGQGLQFLFEYFSETQRNKGNFPGRFSGRQFSNSRSEMNVSTLELGDSALYLCARETGGEPQYFGPGTRLLVL.

The chain couples TRBV6-5 to TRBJ1-4, with D uncertain. V was cut by 7 bases and J by 7 bases, with 19 bases left in between. The length of the CDR3 is 15 residues. The germline CDR1 and CDR2 sequences are MNHEY and SVGAGI. CDR3 sequence reads: CASTDAGIRSEKLFF. The CDR3 coding sequence is TGTGCCAGCACTGATGCGGGTATTAGGAGTGAAAAACTGTTTTTT.

The rearrangement links TRBV28 to TRBJ2-7; 13 nucleotides line up with TRBD2. CDR1 and CDR2 from the germline V gene are MDHEN and SYDVKM. The CDR3 consists of 16 residues. The trim removed 6 bases at V and 5 bases at J, leaving 10 bases unmatched. The CDR3 is CASSLIPGLAGHEQYF. The CDR3 DNA follows: TGTGCCAGCAGCCTAATACCGGGACTAGCGGGACACGAGCAGTACTTC.

This chain uses TRBV10-3 with TRBJ1-5; 7 bases map to TRBD1. This CDR3 is built from 16 residues. V was pared by 6 bases and J by 6 bases, with 14 bases of the junction left unmatched. CDR1 ENHRY and CDR2 SYGVKD come from the germline V gene. This chain's CDR3 is CAIRPTGQVGGQPQHF. DNA of the CDR3: TGTGCCATCAGACCCACAGGACAGGTTGGCGGTCAGCCCCAGCATTTT.

This clonotype was recorded at least ten times. The V gene is TRBV19, the J gene TRBJ1-2; 7 nucleotides align to TRBD1. Trimming removed 6 bases from V and 8 bases from J; junction bases left unmatched: 18. CDR1 and CDR2 (germline): LNHDA, SQIVND (reference sequence). This CDR3 comprises 16 residues. CDR3 in amino acids: CASSGPRTGLSQGYTF. CDR3 coding DNA: TGTGCCAGTAGCGGCCCGAGGACAGGTCTTTCTCAAGGCTACACCTTC.

This clonotype was counted at least ten times. This chain joins TRBV11-2 and TRBJ1-3; TRBD1 matches 9 bases. J was trimmed by 2 bases and V by 5 bases; bases with no gene match: 7. The CDR3 covers 16 residues. The germline gives CDR1 SGHAT, CDR2 FQNNGV. This CDR3 reads CASSASTGGTGNTIYF. The CDR3 bases are TGTGCCAGCAGCGCATCCACAGGGGGCACTGGAAACACCATATATTTT.

In its sample, this clonotype was seen a few times. The rearrangement links TRBV20-1 to TRBJ2-7; the match to TRBD2 covers 13 bases. The CDR3 spans 16 residues. Germline loops: CDR1 DFQATT, CDR2 SNEGSKA (reference sequence). After removal of 0 bases from V and 3 bases from J, the junction contained 5 bases not matched to a gene. The CDR3 sequence: CSAREGTSGKIYEQYF. The CDR3 DNA sequence: TGCAGTGCTAGAGAGGGGACTAGCGGGAAGATCTACGAGCAGTACTTC.